A selection of T cell receptor beta chains follows, all from one sample in a study of Graves' ophthalmopathy and Graves' hyperthyroidism. Using its own MiXCR run on the multiplex PCR reads, TCRdb lists one record per CDR3 protein. The top ten hold 1.6% of the sample, which has roughly 400,000 distinct CDR3 sequences, about 18% seen once. Specimen: peripheral blood. The receptors were sampled from a young woman with Graves' ophthalmopathy. Both conserved end residues are part of each CDR3. The D gene is left open where the match is weak. A clone size is listed for some rows: how often the clone was seen (once, few, many), or a class if it is expanded.

d_gene,abundance,v_gene,j_gene,CDR3nt,CDR3aa
NA,many,TRBV12-3/TRBV12-4,TRBJ2-4,TGTGCCAGCGTAGACTCCGTAGCCAAAAACATTCAGTACTTC,CASVDSVAKNIQYF
NA,few,TRBV5-1,TRBJ2-2,TGCGCCAGCAGCTCCAAGACAGGAACCACCGGGGAGCTGTTTTTT,CASSSKTGTTGELFF
NA,many,TRBV6-5,TRBJ1-6,TGTGCCAGCAGTTACTCTCCGGAGGGCGGTTCCTATAATTCACCCCTCCACTTT,CASSYSPEGGSYNSPLHF
TRBD1,many,TRBV15,TRBJ2-7,TGTGCCACCAGCAGAGGGCTGAGACAGGGGGCCAACGAGCAGTACTTC,CATSRGLRQGANEQYF
NA,many,TRBV6-5,TRBJ2-5,TGTGCCAGCAGTTACACCTTAGCCTTAGGAGAGACCCAGTACTTC,CASSYTLALGETQYF
NA,many,TRBV30,TRBJ1-1,TGTGCCTGGTACAGGACAGAAGCTTTCTTT,CAWYRTEAFF
TRBD2,many,TRBV5-1,TRBJ2-7,TGCGCCAGCAGCTCCTCCGGACTAGTCTACGAGCAGTACTTC,CASSSSGLVYEQYF
NA,many,TRBV2,TRBJ1-2,TGTGCCAGCAGTGAATCAGGGGCAGCTAACTATGGCTACACCTTC,CASSESGAANYGYTF
NA,many,TRBV11-2,TRBJ2-7,TGTGCCAGCAGCTTAGAGCGGGACTACGAGCAGTACTTC,CASSLERDYEQYF
TRBD2,many,TRBV11-2,TRBJ2-5,TGTGCCAGCAGCTGGGGCCCGGGCGGGGGGAGGCAAGAGACCCAGTACTTC,CASSWGPGGGRQETQYF
TRBD1,many,TRBV3-1,TRBJ1-1,TGTGCCAGCAGCCAAGTTGGGCAGGGGGACACTGAAGCTTTCTTT,CASSQVGQGDTEAFF
NA,many,TRBV7-2,TRBJ1-5,TGTGCCAGCAGCTTAATGGGGAGCAATCAGCCCCAGCATTTT,CASSLMGSNQPQHF
TRBD1,many,TRBV6-1,TRBJ2-7,TGTGCCAGCAGGACAGGGGACGAGCAGTACTTC,CASRTGDEQYF
NA,many,TRBV4-3,TRBJ1-1,TGCGCCAGCAGCCAACAATGGGAGATGAACACTGAAGCTTTCTTT,CASSQQWEMNTEAFF
NA,many,TRBV30,TRBJ2-7,TGTGCCTGGAGTCCGACGGTCTCCTACGAGCAGTACTTC,CAWSPTVSYEQYF
NA,NA,TRBV6-2/TRBV6-3,TRBJ1-5,TGTGCCAGCAGTTACGAACCGCCGGCAATCCTGCCCCAGCATTTT,CASSYEPPAILPQHF
NA,NA,TRBV11-3,TRBJ2-5,TGTGCCAGCAGTGATACAAGGCTGAACATCTACCAAGAGACCCAGTACTTC,CASSDTRLNIYQETQYF
NA,many,TRBV7-8,TRBJ1-6,TGTGCCAGCAGCTTAGTAAGGGATTCACCCCTCCACTTT,CASSLVRDSPLHF